These T cell receptor beta chains were read from a single sample in a study of breast tumors, draining lymph nodes, adjacent tissues. TCRdb passed the multiplex PCR reads through MiXCR, listing each CDR3 protein once. The data hold 150,000 to 200,000 distinct CDR3 sequences, with 30% to 35% observed a single time. The sample was axillary lymph node tissue. Source of these receptors: a female donor with breast cancer. Some clones in this sample may be carry-over from other donors' samples. The CDR3 runs from the conserved cysteine through the conserved F or W. D genes are given only for firm matches. Clone size, where shown, is once, few, many, or a class for clones that have expanded.

j_gene	abundance	d_gene	v_gene	CDR3nt	CDR3aa
TRBJ2-1	many	TRBD2	TRBV29-1	TGCAGCGTAGATATAAGCGGGGACTCCTACAATGAGCAGTTCTTC	CSVDISGDSYNEQFF
TRBJ1-2	many	TRBD1	TRBV12-3/TRBV12-4	TGTGCCAGCAGCCCCCGGACAGGGGGAGGGGGCTACACCTTC	CASSPRTGGGGYTF
TRBJ2-3	many	TRBD2	TRBV4-1	TGCGCCAGCAGCCAAGGATCGACTAGCGGCTACACAGATACGCAGTATTTT	CASSQGSTSGYTDTQYF
TRBJ2-3	many	TRBD2	TRBV24-1	TGTGCCACCAGTGATTCCAGGACTAGCGGGCCTAGCACAGATACGCAGTATTTT	CATSDSRTSGPSTDTQYF
TRBJ2-7	many	.	TRBV6-5	TGTGCCAGCAGTTACTCAGACGCAGGAGCCTACGAGCAGTACTTC	CASSYSDAGAYEQYF
TRBJ1-5	.	.	TRBV28	TGTGCCAGCAGTGACAGAGCAAATCAGCCCCAGCATTTT	CASSDRANQPQHF
TRBJ2-7	.	TRBD2	TRBV15	TGTGCCACCAGCAGCGTAGCGGGGGGAACTTACGAGCAGTACTTC	CATSSVAGGTYEQYF
TRBJ1-4	.	.	TRBV29-1	TGCAGTGGAATCCCTCTTTGGGCAGGAACTAATGAAAAACTGTTTTTT	CSGIPLWAGTNEKLFF
TRBJ2-3	many	.	TRBV19	TGTGCCAGTACCCCAGGGGGGCTGGCAGATACGCAGTATTTT	CASTPGGLADTQYF
TRBJ2-7	many	.	TRBV5-1	TGCGCCAGCCGAAGGGGCACCAGCTCCTACGAGCAGTACTTC	CASRRGTSSYEQYF
TRBJ2-3	many	TRBD1	TRBV19	TGTGCCAGTAGTATGAGGTCCAGGGGGCTTAGCACAGATACGCAGTATTTT	CASSMRSRGLSTDTQYF
TRBJ2-6	.	.	TRBV12-3/TRBV12-4	.	CASSSSGGEQFFGANVLTF
TRBJ2-2	many	.	TRBV20-1	TGCAGTGCCACGAGGGGGAACACCGGGGAGCTGTTTTTT	CSATRGNTGELFF
TRBJ1-6	once	.	TRBV20-1	TGCAGTGCCCCATGGGTGGCACAAGGTTCACCCCTCCACTTT	CSAPWVAQGSPLHF
TRBJ1-5	once	.	TRBV20-1	TGCAGTGCTAGCTTGGCTAGCGGCAATCAGCCCCAGCATTTT	CSASLASGNQPQHF
TRBJ1-5	.	.	TRBV19	TGTGCCAGTAGTAAGAGACAGGGCAATCAGCCCCAGCATTTT	CASSKRQGNQPQHF
TRBJ2-5	many	.	TRBV11-2	TGTGCCAGCAGCCCGGTCGGCGGGGAAGAGACCCAGTACTTC	CASSPVGGEETQYF
TRBJ2-5	many	.	TRBV7-8	TGTGCCAGCAGCCGGAAACTAGCCCGAGTGGGGACCCAGTACTTC	CASSRKLARVGTQYF
TRBJ2-5	many	TRBD2	TRBV7-2	TGTGCCAGCAGCTTAGAACTAGCGGGGTGGGAGACCCAGTACTTC	CASSLELAGWETQYF
TRBJ2-7	.	.	TRBV6-4	TGTGCCAGCACCCCTGGGGGGTTCAACGAGCAGTACTTC	CASTPGGFNEQYF
TRBJ1-2	once	.	TRBV7-6	TGCGCCAGCAGCTTAGTGGTCGGGCTTGACTATGGCTACACCTTC	CASSLVVGLDYGYTF
TRBJ1-2	.	TRBD1	TRBV15	TGTGCCACCAGCTTGACAGGGGGTAACTATGGCTACACCTTC	CATSLTGGNYGYTF
TRBJ2-7	.	.	TRBV27	TGTGCCAACAAGAGGAGACGTAGTGACTCCTACGAGCAGTACTTC	CANKRRRSDSYEQYF
TRBJ1-5	.	.	TRBV7-2	TGTGCCAGCAGCTTAGGGGGTTTGGGTGGGGCCAACAATCAGCCCCAGCATTTT	CASSLGGLGGANNQPQHF
TRBJ2-7	few	TRBD2	TRBV27	TGTGCCAGCAGTCCTCCCATTGTAGCGGGAACCACCTACGAGCAGTACTTC	CASSPPIVAGTTYEQYF
TRBJ1-2	many	.	TRBV5-4	TGTGCCAGCAGCTTGGGCCAGACAGGATTTGGCTACACCTTC	CASSLGQTGFGYTF
TRBJ2-6	many	.	TRBV7-9	TGTGCCAGCAGCTTAGAAGAGGATGGGGCCAACGTCCTGACTTTC	CASSLEEDGANVLTF
TRBJ2-5	many	.	TRBV12-3/TRBV12-4	TGTGCCAGCAGCGCTTCCCGGGGGGAGACCCAGTACTTC	CASSASRGETQYF
TRBJ1-5	.	.	TRBV15	TGTCCTACTAGCAGATTCACAAGTCAGCCCCAGCATTTT	CPTSRFTSQPQHF
TRBJ2-5	many	.	TRBV11-2	TGTGCCAACAACTTTCGTGTAGGGGTGGGAGAGACCCAGTACTTC	CANNFRVGVGETQYF
TRBJ2-5	many	.	TRBV12-3/TRBV12-4	TGTGCCAGCAGTCCTTCCCTGGTAGAGACCCAGTACTTC	CASSPSLVETQYF
TRBJ2-6	many	.	TRBV20-1	TGCAGTGCTCTAACCAGATCGGCAGCCTCTGGGGCCAACGTCCTGACTTTC	CSALTRSAASGANVLTF
TRBJ1-5	once	TRBD1	TRBV6-6	TGTGCCAGCAGTAACGTGACAGGGGGTTCAAGTGGCAATCAGCCCCAGCATTTT	CASSNVTGGSSGNQPQHF
TRBJ1-2	.	.	TRBV4-1	TGCGCCAGCAGCCAAGATACGGATGGCTACACCTTC	CASSQDTDGYTF
TRBJ1-4	.	TRBD1	TRBV6-1	TGTGCCAGCAGTGAGGCTACAGGGGCCGAAAAACTGTTTTTT	CASSEATGAEKLFF
TRBJ2-1	many	TRBD2	TRBV6-6	TGTGCCAGCAGTCACAGGGTAGCGGGGCAAAATGAGCAGTTCTTC	CASSHRVAGQNEQFF
TRBJ2-5	many	.	TRBV29-1	TGCAGCGGGGGGGGGCACAGTGAGACCCAGTACTTC	CSGGGHSETQYF
TRBJ1-1	.	.	TRBV15	TGTGCCACCGGGACTCCGAACACTGAAGCTTTCTTT	CATGTPNTEAFF
TRBJ2-7	many	.	TRBV9	TGTGCCAGCAGCACGCGGGACAGTGAGTACGAGCAGTACTTC	CASSTRDSEYEQYF
TRBJ2-7	.	TRBD2	TRBV7-8	TGTGCCAGCAGTACTGGACTAGCGGGGACCTACGAGCAGTACTTC	CASSTGLAGTYEQYF
TRBJ2-1	many	TRBD2	TRBV19	TGTGCCAGTAGTACAAGCGGGAGGGCCATTTCGAGAGAGCAGTTCTTC	CASSTSGRAISREQFF
TRBJ2-2	.	TRBD1	TRBV12-3/TRBV12-4	TGTGCCAGTGGACAGGGCATGAGCGGGGAGCTGTTTTTT	CASGQGMSGELFF
TRBJ2-1	many	.	TRBV9	TGTGCCAGCAGTAATAGCGTGAGGTACAATGAGCAGTTCTTC	CASSNSVRYNEQFF
TRBJ2-3	many	.	TRBV6-6	TGTGCCAGCACCCGAGGGGGTGAGCCTGGCACAGATACGCAGTATTTT	CASTRGGEPGTDTQYF
TRBJ2-1	many	TRBD2	TRBV9	TGTGCCAGCAGCGTCCTAGCGGGAGGGTCAAAATCCTACAATGAGCAGTTCTTC	CASSVLAGGSKSYNEQFF
TRBJ1-5	many	.	TRBV12-3/TRBV12-4	TGTGCCAGCAGTTTGGGGGATCTACCCAATCAGCCCCAGCATTTT	CASSLGDLPNQPQHF
TRBJ1-2	many	TRBD1	TRBV10-3	TGTGCCATCAGCCCAGACAGGGGGCCGTCTAATGGCTACACCTTC	CAISPDRGPSNGYTF
TRBJ1-6	many	.	TRBV6-1	TGTGCCAGCAGTGAGTCGGGGTACAATTCACCCCTCCACTTT	CASSESGYNSPLHF
TRBJ1-1	.	TRBD1	TRBV11-2	TGTGCCAACAGCCCACGGGACAGGGGAACTGAAGCTTTCTTT	CANSPRDRGTEAFF